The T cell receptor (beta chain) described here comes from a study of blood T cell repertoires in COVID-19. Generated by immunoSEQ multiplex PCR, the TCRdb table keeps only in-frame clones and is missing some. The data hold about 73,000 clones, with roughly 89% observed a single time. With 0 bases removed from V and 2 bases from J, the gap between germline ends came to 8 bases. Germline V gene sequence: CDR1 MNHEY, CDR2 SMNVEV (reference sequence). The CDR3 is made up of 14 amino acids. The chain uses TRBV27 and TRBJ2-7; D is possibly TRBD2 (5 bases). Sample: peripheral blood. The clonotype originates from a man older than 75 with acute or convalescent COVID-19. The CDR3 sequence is CASSLSYGAYEQYF. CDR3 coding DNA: TGTGCCAGCAGTTTATCGTACGGGGCCTACGAGCAGTACTTC.